Reported below is one T cell receptor beta chain. The sample comes from a study of shared T cell receptors in the human thymus. Here immunoSEQ multiplex PCR was the method, and the copy in TCRdb shows in-frame clones only, minus some. The sample consists of 700,000 or so clones, 70% to 90% of them appearing once. This sample was shared with a second study, whose subject was human thymus T cells. That study adds: During corrective heart surgery, resections were taken, and the thymus tissue came from them. Related reports documented highly overlapping thymic repertoires among unrelated individuals.

The source is a girl under three years old with a congenital heart defect. Sequencing was carried out using thymocytes.

As DNA, the CDR3 is TGTGCCAGCAACGGGAGCCCAAGGGATGAGCAGTTCTTC. Protein sequence: CASNGSPRDEQFF. The chain recombines TRBV28 with TRBJ2-1; D perhaps matches TRBD2 (6 bases). This CDR3 has 13 residues. Germline values: CDR1 MDHEN, CDR2 SYDVKM. Trimming removed 7 bases at V and 8 bases at J, with 15 bases between.